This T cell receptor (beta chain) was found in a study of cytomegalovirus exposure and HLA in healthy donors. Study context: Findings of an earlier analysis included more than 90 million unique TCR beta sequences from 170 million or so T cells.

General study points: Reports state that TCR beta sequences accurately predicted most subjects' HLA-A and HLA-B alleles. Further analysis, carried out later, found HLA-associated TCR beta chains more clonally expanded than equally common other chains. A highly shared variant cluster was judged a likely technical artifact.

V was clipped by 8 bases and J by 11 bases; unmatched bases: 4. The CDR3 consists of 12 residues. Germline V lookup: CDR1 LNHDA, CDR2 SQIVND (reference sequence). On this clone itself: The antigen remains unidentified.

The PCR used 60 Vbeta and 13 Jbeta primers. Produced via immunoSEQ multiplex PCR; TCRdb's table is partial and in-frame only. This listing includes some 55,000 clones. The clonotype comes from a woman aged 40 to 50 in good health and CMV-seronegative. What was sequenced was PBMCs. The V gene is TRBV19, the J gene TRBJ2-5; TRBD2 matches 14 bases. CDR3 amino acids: CASAGLAGEQYF. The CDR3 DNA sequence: TGTGCCAGTGCGGGACTAGCGGGGGAGCAGTACTTC.